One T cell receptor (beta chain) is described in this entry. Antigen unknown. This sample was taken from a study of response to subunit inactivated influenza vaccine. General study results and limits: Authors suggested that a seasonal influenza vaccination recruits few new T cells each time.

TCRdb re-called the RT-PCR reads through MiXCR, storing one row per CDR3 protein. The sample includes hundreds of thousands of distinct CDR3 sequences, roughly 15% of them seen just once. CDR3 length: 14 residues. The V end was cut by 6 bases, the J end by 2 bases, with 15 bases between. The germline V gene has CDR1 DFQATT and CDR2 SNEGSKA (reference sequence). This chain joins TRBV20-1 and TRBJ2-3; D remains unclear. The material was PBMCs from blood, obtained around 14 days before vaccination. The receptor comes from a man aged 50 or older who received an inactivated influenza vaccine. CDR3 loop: CSAPVGFFTDTQYF. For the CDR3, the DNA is TGCAGTGCACCAGTGGGCTTTTTCACAGATACGCAGTATTTT.